The 15 T cell receptor beta chains below were found in one sample sequenced in a study of sequential checkpoint blockade in melanoma. The data were produced by immunoSEQ multiplex PCR, yet TCRdb's version contains in-frame clones alone and is incomplete. The table has about 5,300 clones, less than 75% seen once; the top ten hold approximately 40%. Treatment here: randomized to nivolumab then ipilimumab (arm A) or the reverse (arm B). This material consisted of CD8+ T cells sorted from blood (inferred from file names), taken from a patient given nivolumab and ipilimumab in sequence. These receptor sequences come from a human donor with melanoma.

The chain combines TRBV4-2 with TRBJ2-5, with 7 bases aligning to TRBD1. Losses at the gene ends were 6 bases for V and 5 bases for J; bases not matched to a gene: 6. Germline V gene sequence: CDR1 LGHNA, CDR2 YNFKEQ. The CDR3 is 13 amino acids. The CDR3 sequence: CASSQGDLETQYF. In nucleotides, the CDR3 is TGTGCCAGCAGTCAGGGGGATCTGGAGACCCAGTACTTC.

The CDR3 DNA reads TGTGCCAGCAGCTCGACTCGACAGGTCCCGGGAGAGACCCAGTACTTC. Translating gives CASSSTRQVPGETQYF. The chain links TRBV7-9 to TRBJ2-5, with TRBD1 as a possible D gene (6 bases). Deletions cut 4 bases from V and 4 bases from J, with 19 bases between. Germline values: CDR1 SEHNR, CDR2 FQNEAQ (reference sequence). CDR3 length equals 16 residues.

The chain couples TRBV15 to TRBJ2-7, with 7 bases aligning to TRBD2. Germline V gives CDR1 LNHNV, CDR2 YYDKDF (reference sequence). After removal of 3 bases from V and 3 bases from J, the junction contained 5 bases not matched to a gene. The CDR3 has 14 residues. The CDR3 loop is CATSRGRVGYEQYF. The DNA of the CDR3 is TGTGCCACCAGCAGGGGGAGGGTGGGCTACGAGCAGTACTTC.

This chain uses TRBV5-1 with TRBJ2-7; no definite D call. This CDR3 spans 13 amino acids. Germline V gene lookup returns CDR1 SGHRS and CDR2 YFSETQ. Deletions cut 3 bases from V and 4 bases from J, with 11 bases between. This chain's CDR3 is CASSSRHLYEQYF. DNA for the CDR3: TGCGCCAGCAGCTCGAGGCACCTATACGAGCAGTACTTC. The whole variable domain, filled in from reference TRBV5-1 and TRBJ2-7, reads KAGVTQTPRYLIKTRGQQVTLSCSPISGHRSVSWYQQTPGQGLQFLFEYFSETQRNKGNFPGRFSGRQFSNSRSEMNVSTLELGDSALYLCASSSRHLYEQYFGPGTRLTVT.

The chain employs TRBV9 and TRBJ2-1; 14 bases are shared with TRBD2. The CDR3 runs to 17 residues. J was trimmed by 4 bases and V by 3 bases; bases with no gene match: 6. Germline CDR1 SGDLS, CDR2 YYNGEE. The CDR3: CASSGLAGGQGYNEQFF. The DNA for the CDR3 is TGTGCCAGCAGCGGACTAGCGGGGGGGCAAGGTTACAATGAGCAGTTCTTC. Together with reference TRBV9 and TRBJ2-1, the CDR3 gives the full variable domain: DSGVTQTPKHLITATGQRVTLRCSPRSGDLSVYWYQQSLDQGLQFLIQYYNGEERAKGNILERFSAQQFPDLHSELNLSSLELGDSALYFCASSGLAGGQGYNEQFFGPGTRLTVL.

This chain links TRBV4-1 with TRBJ1-2, with D perhaps matching TRBD1 (5 bases). CDR1 and CDR2 from the germline V gene are MGHRA and YSYEKL. Trimming left V 4 bases short and J 3 bases short, with 12 bases between. The CDR3 runs 14 residues. Here the CDR3 DNA reads TGCGCCAGCAGCCCCCGGGAGGGGCACTATGGCTACACCTTC. Its translation is CASSPREGHYGYTF.

This clone occurred a few times. CDR3 protein: CASSYGINTEAFF. CDR3 nucleotides: TGTGCCAGCAGTTACGGGATCAACACTGAAGCTTTCTTT. The gene calls are TRBV4-2 and TRBJ1-1, with unresolved D. This CDR3 comprises 13 residues. V gave up 6 bases and J gave up 2 bases, with 10 bases separating them. The germline V gene encodes CDR1 LGHNA and CDR2 YNFKEQ.

V and J are TRBV6-1 and TRBJ1-2; 7 positions match TRBD1. CDR1 and CDR2 (germline): MNHNS, SASEGT. The length of the CDR3 is 13 residues. Losses at the gene ends were 6 bases for V and 6 bases for J; bases not matched to a gene: 7. CDR3 bases: TGTGCCAGCAGCTTGACAGGGACCAATGGCTACACCTTC. Protein product: CASSLTGTNGYTF.

The genes are TRBV9 and TRBJ2-5; possibly TRBD2 for D (7 bases). Germline CDR1 is SGDLS and CDR2 is YYNGEE. The CDR3 has 17 residues. V gave up 0 bases and J gave up 4 bases, with 19 bases separating them. Here the CDR3 DNA reads TGTGCCAGCAGCGTAGGAAAATCCTTGGGGGGGCTAGAGACCCAGTACTTC. It codes for CASSVGKSLGGLETQYF.

V and J are TRBV5-4 and TRBJ1-1, with D perhaps TRBD1 (5 bases). The CDR3 sequence is 13 residues long. The germline V gene encodes CDR1 SGHNT and CDR2 YYREEE (reference sequence). Trimming took off 2 bases at V and 4 bases at J, with 9 bases between the two ends. The CDR3 sequence: CASSFGGGTEAFF. Written as DNA, the CDR3 is TGTGCCAGCAGCTTCGGGGGGGGCACTGAAGCTTTCTTT.

This clone was observed a handful of times. This chain connects TRBV2 to TRBJ2-1; 8 nucleotides line up with TRBD2. V shed 6 bases and J 2 bases; nucleotides not matched to a gene: 9. Germline loops: CDR1 SNHLY, CDR2 FYNNEI. This CDR3 has 16 residues. DNA of the CDR3: TGTGCCAGCAGCGACTTCCGCGGGGGGCCCTACAATGAGCAGTTCTTC. Translating it yields CASSDFRGGPYNEQFF.

The chain carries TRBV27 and TRBJ2-2; TRBD2 agrees at 7 bases. V shed 6 bases and J 7 bases; nucleotides not matched to a gene: 14. The germline CDR1 and CDR2 sequences are MNHEY and SMNVEV (reference sequence). CDR3 length: 16 residues. CDR3 sequence (DNA): TGTGCCAGCAGCCTTTCACTAACTCTAGCGGTCGGGGAGCTGTTTTTT. It is translated as CASSLSLTLAVGELFF.

This clone occurred once. V and J are TRBV4-3 and TRBJ1-3; possible D gene TRBD1, 6 bases. V lost 1 base and J lost 4, with 20 bases in between. The germline gives CDR1 LGHNA, CDR2 YSLEER. The length of the CDR3 is 18 residues. The CDR3 bases are TGCGCCAGCAGCCAAGGACTCTTTCCCGGGACAACAGGAAACACCATATATTTT. It yields the protein CASSQGLFPGTTGNTIYF.

This clone was found a few times. This chain uses TRBV28 with TRBJ2-7; TRBD1 matches 8 bases. Germline trimming cut 5 bases from V and 3 bases from J; bases unmatched to any gene: 9. This CDR3 is 15 amino acids long. CDR1 is MDHEN and CDR2 is SYDVKM in the germline V gene. DNA for the CDR3: TGTGCCAGCAGTCCGACAGGGGAGCCGTTCTACGAGCAGTACTTC. This sequence encodes CASSPTGEPFYEQYF.

The V gene is TRBV18, the J gene TRBJ1-5; 8 bases line up with TRBD1. J gave up 2 bases and V 5 bases, and 14 bases lay outside the gene matches. The CDR3 runs 18 residues. The germline CDR1 and CDR2 sequences are KGHSH and LQKENI. The DNA for the CDR3 is TGTGCCAGCTCAGGGATGGACAGGGTCGGTGTGGGCAATCAGCCCCAGCATTTT. Residues: CASSGMDRVGVGNQPQHF.